The 19 T cell receptor beta chains given below trace back to one sample, sequenced in a study of CD8 T cells in Susac syndrome. RNA was extracted with the RNeasy kit, and a quantity of roughly 0.5 to 1 ug was reverse transcribed using random hexamers. MiXCR, applied by TCRdb to the immunoSEQ multiplex PCR reads, yields one record per CDR3 protein. The sample has roughly 120,000 distinct CDR3 sequences, 93% seen once. Sequencing was done on a sample of CD4+ T cells from PBMCs. The receptors stem from a human donor with multiple sclerosis.

This chain uses TRBV19 with TRBJ2-7; 7 positions match TRBD1. This CDR3 region has 13 residues. V lost 6 bases, J lost 6 bases, and 8 bases stayed unmatched. CDR1 is LNHDA, CDR2 SQIVND, per germline (reference sequence). The CDR3 region is CASSGQVRGEQYF. In DNA form, the CDR3 reads TGTGCCAGTAGCGGACAGGTTAGGGGCGAGCAGTACTTC.

The chain employs TRBV3-1 and TRBJ2-2; D gene unclear. Germline V gene lookup returns CDR1 LGHDT and CDR2 YNNKEL (reference sequence). The CDR3 covers 14 residues. V gave up 8 bases and J gave up 0 bases, with 10 bases separating them. The CDR3 sequence: CASAVRPNTGELFF. The CDR3 DNA sequence: TGTGCCAGCGCTGTCCGGCCGAACACCGGGGAGCTGTTTTTT.

There are a few counts of this clonotype. One junction end does not reproduce the germline sequence, and a read error may be involved. The genes are TRBV29-1 and TRBJ1-1; D unclear. The CDR3 is made up of 13 amino acids. The germline gives CDR1 SQVTM, CDR2 ANQGSEA. CDR3: CSVVGGQNTEAFF. CDR3 in DNA: TGCAGCGTTGTAGGAGGGCAGAACACTGAAGCTTTTTTT.

The J gene is TRBJ1-1, the V gene TRBV3-1; D is undetermined. Germline V gene sequence: CDR1 LGHDT, CDR2 YNNKEL (reference sequence). V shed 3 bases and J shed 1 base, with 9 bases lying between them. The CDR3 extends over 14 amino acids. The chain's CDR3 is CASSQGLKNTEAFF. The CDR3 DNA reads as TGTGCCAGCAGCCAGGGGTTAAAGAACACTGAAGCTTTCTTT.

The genes are TRBV12-3 or TRBV12-4 and TRBJ2-6; D call uncertain. The CDR3 extends over 11 amino acids. Trimming shortened V by 8 bases and J by 11 bases, and 10 bases separated the two germline ends. This chain's CDR3 is CASGWVDVLTF. In DNA form, the CDR3 reads TGTGCCAGCGGGTGGGTGGACGTCCTGACTTTC.

There are a few counts of this clonotype. V is TRBV30 and J is TRBJ1-6; D is uncertain. There are 13 residues in the CDR3. Trimming removed 0 bases from V and 14 bases from J, with 14 bases in between. Per germline, CDR1 GTSNPN and CDR2 SVGIG (reference sequence). CDR3 coding DNA: TGTGCCTGGAGTGTACGGGAGCTAACGGCCCTCCACTTT. This translates into CAWSVRELTALHF.

The chain links TRBV9 to TRBJ2-7; 7 bases fit TRBD1. Per germline, CDR1 SGDLS and CDR2 YYNGEE. V lost 4 bases and J lost 0; bases outside the gene matches: 4. CDR3 length: 14 residues. CDR3 nucleotides: TGTGCCAGCAGCCCTGGGACAGACTCCTACGAGCAGTACTTC. Translated, it gives CASSPGTDSYEQYF.

V gene TRBV4-3 combines with J gene TRBJ2-6; D is possibly TRBD1 or TRBD2 (5 bases each). The CDR3 sequence is 17 residues long. V was pared by 4 bases and J by 1 base, with 14 bases between. Germline assignment: CDR1 LGHNA and CDR2 YSLEER. CDR3 loop: CASSPSWGGSGANVLTF. In nucleotides, the CDR3 is TGCGCCAGCAGCCCCTCCTGGGGCGGGTCTGGGGCCAACGTCCTGACTTTC.

This clonotype occurred once. The chain has TRBV19 and TRBJ1-2, with 9 bases aligning to TRBD1. Looked up from germline, CDR1 is LNHDA and CDR2 is SQIVND (reference sequence). Trimming took 4 bases from V and 4 from J; bases not matched to a gene: 7. The CDR3 extends over 15 amino acids. The CDR3 nucleotides are TGTGCCAGTAGTACTCAAGGACAGGGGTTCTATGGCTACACCTTC. Translating it yields CASSTQGQGFYGYTF.

The chain uses TRBV20-1 and TRBJ1-1, with D possibly TRBD1 on 6 matching bases. CDR1 is DFQATT, CDR2 SNEGSKA, per germline (reference sequence). V lost 5 bases to trimming and J lost 2 bases, with 12 bases between them. The CDR3 loop spans 13 amino acids. CDR3 nucleotide sequence: TGCAGTGCTTCCGGCAGGGGCAACACTGAAGCTTTCTTT. It specifies CSASGRGNTEAFF.

The chain joins TRBV6-2 or TRBV6-3 to TRBJ2-1; D unresolved. Germline CDR1 MNHEY, CDR2 SVGEGT. The CDR3 is 12 residues long. The V and J ends lost 4 bases and 7 bases respectively, with 8 bases between them. The CDR3 nucleotides read TGTGCCAGCAGTTTGCAGTGGAATGAGCAGTTCTTC. Translation gives CASSLQWNEQFF.

The CDR3, as DNA: TGTGCCAGCAGGAGGACCGGGGCCGGCGCCGCTGGAAACACCATATATTTT. It encodes CASRRTGAGAAGNTIYF. The V gene is TRBV5-6, the J gene TRBJ1-3, with a possible D match to TRBD1 (5 bases). The V end was cut by 5 bases, the J end by 2 bases, with 20 bases between. The CDR3 runs to 17 residues. Germline CDR1 is SGHDT and CDR2 is YYEEEE.

The rearrangement uses TRBV28 and TRBJ2-3, with 9 bases lining up with TRBD2. The CDR3 extends over 14 amino acids. Germline V gene lookup returns CDR1 MDHEN and CDR2 SYDVKM. Germline trimming cut 8 bases from V and 5 bases from J; bases unmatched to any gene: 8. The CDR3 nucleotides read TGTGCCAGCGTCCGCGGGGGGGCCGTAGATACGCAGTATTTT. Amino acid sequence: CASVRGGAVDTQYF.

This clonotype was detected once. DNA of the CDR3: TGTGCCAGCAGCTCCGGATCTTACAATGAGCAGTTCTTC. It specifies CASSSGSYNEQFF. This chain connects TRBV7-2 to TRBJ2-1; D not certain. V was clipped by 4 bases and J by 4 bases, with 8 bases between them. The V gene's germline CDR1 is SGHTA and CDR2 FQGNSA. This CDR3 comprises 13 residues.

This chain uses TRBV6-5 with TRBJ2-7; D is possibly TRBD1 (5 bases). CDR3 size: 14 residues. Germline V lookup: CDR1 MNHEY, CDR2 SVGAGI. V was cut by 4 bases and J by 7 bases, with 17 bases left in between. The CDR3 loop is CASSSPGSGWEQYF. The CDR3 bases are TGTGCCAGCAGTTCCCCTGGTTCAGGGTGGGAGCAGTACTTC.

The V gene is TRBV7-3, the J gene TRBJ2-3; no clear D gene. Germline V gene sequence: CDR1 SGHTA, CDR2 FQGTGA. The CDR3 sequence is 13 residues long. V was shortened by 5 bases and J by 6 bases, with 12 bases between the two germline ends. The CDR3 is CASSPSTVDTQYF. The CDR3 DNA is TGTGCCAGCAGCCCCTCGACCGTGGATACGCAGTATTTT.

This chain uses TRBV19 with TRBJ1-4; D is undetermined. V lost 7 bases to trimming and J lost 6 bases, with 18 bases between them. CDR3 length: 15 residues. Germline V gene lookup returns CDR1 LNHDA and CDR2 SQIVND (reference sequence). This CDR3 is CASTRAYVKDEKLFF. CDR3 nucleotides: TGTGCCAGTACTCGGGCCTACGTGAAGGATGAAAAACTGTTTTTT.

The V and J genes are TRBV7-3 and TRBJ1-5; TRBD1 matches at 7 bases. CDR3 length: 15 residues. The V gene's germline CDR1 is SGHTA and CDR2 FQGTGA. The J segment lost 5 bases and the V segment lost 1 base, leaving 5 bases of the junction unmatched. CDR3 sequence: CASSLIRQGDQPQHF. The CDR3 bases are TGTGCCAGCAGCTTAATTCGACAGGGCGATCAGCCCCAGCATTTT.

This chain joins TRBV3-1 and TRBJ1-1; D gene ambiguous. Germline lookup yields CDR1 LGHDT and CDR2 YNNKEL (reference sequence). The CDR3 consists of 15 residues. V was pared by 1 base and J by 6 bases, with 15 bases between. The DNA of the CDR3 is TGTGCCAGCAGCCAAGGTTATGGGGAGGGCGCTGAAGCTTTCTTT. Protein product: CASSQGYGEGAEAFF.